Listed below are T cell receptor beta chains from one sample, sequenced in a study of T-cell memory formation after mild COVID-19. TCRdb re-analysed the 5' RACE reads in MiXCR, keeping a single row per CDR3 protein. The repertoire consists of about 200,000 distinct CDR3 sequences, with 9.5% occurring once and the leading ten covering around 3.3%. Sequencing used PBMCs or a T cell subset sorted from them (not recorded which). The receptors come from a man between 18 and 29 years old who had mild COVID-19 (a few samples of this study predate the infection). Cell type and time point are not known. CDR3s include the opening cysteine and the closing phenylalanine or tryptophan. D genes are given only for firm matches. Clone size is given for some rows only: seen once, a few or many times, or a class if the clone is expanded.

CASSQGTGGNSPLHF,TGCGCCAGCAGCCAGGGTACAGGGGGTAATTCACCCCTCCACTTT,TRBV4-3,TRBD1,few,TRBJ1-6
CASSGQSLSYNEQFF,TGTGCCAGCAGCGGACAGAGCCTTTCCTACAATGAGCAGTTCTTC,TRBV7-3,.,few,TRBJ2-1
CASSLVVWDSEETQYF,TGTGCCAGCAGCTTGGTGGTTTGGGACTCCGAAGAGACCCAGTACTTC,TRBV5-5,.,many,TRBJ2-5
CASSVASDRAAFF,TGTGCCAGCAGCGTAGCCTCTGACAGGGCGGCTTTCTTT,TRBV9,TRBD1,many,TRBJ1-1
CASNEGGYRANVLTF,TGTGCCAGCAACGAAGGGGGGTATCGTGCCAACGTCCTGACTTTC,TRBV7-3,.,few,TRBJ2-6
CASSKQGIGSHEQYF,TGTGCCAGCAGCAAACAGGGTATCGGGTCCCACGAGCAGTACTTC,TRBV7-2,.,many,TRBJ2-7
CSAPKAGGSTDTQYF,TGCAGTGCTCCAAAAGCGGGGGGTAGCACAGATACGCAGTATTTT,TRBV20-1,TRBD2,few,TRBJ2-3
CASSLELNTGELFF,TGTGCCAGCAGCTTAGAGTTGAACACCGGGGAGCTGTTTTTT,TRBV7-2,.,few,TRBJ2-2
CSARDRKTSTDTQYF,TGCAGTGCTAGAGATAGGAAAACTAGCACAGATACGCAGTATTTT,TRBV20-1,.,many,TRBJ2-3
CATSGPGTGMNQPQHF,TGTGCCACCAGTGGACCCGGGACAGGGATGAATCAGCCCCAGCATTTT,TRBV24-1,TRBD1,few,TRBJ1-5
CASSPGTPREAFF,TGTGCCAGCAGCCCTGGGACACCGCGGGAAGCTTTCTTT,TRBV7-3,.,many,TRBJ1-1
CASSLKRGNTEAFF,TGTGCCAGCAGCTTGAAGAGAGGGAACACTGAAGCTTTCTTT,TRBV5-4,.,.,TRBJ1-1
CASSAMGVKNSPLHF,TGTGCCAGCAGTGCTATGGGGGTGAAGAATTCACCCCTCCACTTT,TRBV6-1,.,once,TRBJ1-6
CASSLGTRETQYF,TGTGCCAGCAGCTTAGGGACCCGAGAGACCCAGTACTTC,TRBV7-2,.,.,TRBJ2-5
CSARDTNTEAFF,TGCAGTGCTAGGGACACGAACACTGAAGCTTTCTTT,TRBV20-1,.,.,TRBJ1-1
CASSLYPGRTDTQYF,TGTGCCAGCAGCTTATATCCAGGGCGAACAGATACGCAGTATTTT,TRBV7-9,.,few,TRBJ2-3
CASSSQGVESPLHF,TGTGCCAGCAGCTCTCAGGGGGTTGAATCACCCCTCCACTTT,TRBV7-2,TRBD1,few,TRBJ1-6
CASRTSGGAGSTDTQYF,TGCGCCAGCAGAACTAGCGGGGGGGCCGGGAGCACAGATACGCAGTATTTT,TRBV4-1,TRBD2,.,TRBJ2-3
CSARDRSLGLYGYTF,TGCAGTGCACGGGACAGATCGCTTGGCCTCTATGGCTACACCTTC,TRBV20-1,TRBD1,many,TRBJ1-2
CASSSPRQGFPEAFF,TGTGCCAGCAGTTCCCCGAGACAGGGGTTTCCTGAAGCTTTCTTT,TRBV6-2/TRBV6-3,TRBD1,few,TRBJ1-1
CASSLRGQGYNEQFF,TGTGCCAGCAGTCTCCGGGGACAGGGATACAATGAGCAGTTCTTC,TRBV6-5,TRBD1,few,TRBJ2-1
CASSPSEVEGRGYTF,TGTGCCAGCAGCCCCTCGGAGGTAGAGGGGAGAGGCTACACCTTC,TRBV4-2,.,few,TRBJ1-2
CASSTRVLGNQPQHF,TGTGCCAGCAGCACTCGAGTCCTAGGCAATCAGCCCCAGCATTTT,TRBV7-3,.,.,TRBJ1-5
CASGRPGTDTQYF,TGTGCCAGCGGGCGGCCCGGCACAGATACGCAGTATTTT,TRBV6-6,.,.,TRBJ2-3
CSALLNTEAFF,TGCAGTGCCCTACTGAACACTGAAGCTTTCTTT,TRBV20-1,.,few,TRBJ1-1
CASSYSQDRGYNSPLHF,TGTGCCAGCAGTTACTCCCAGGACAGGGGGTATAATTCACCCCTCCACTTT,TRBV6-5,TRBD1,.,TRBJ1-6
CASSQANYGYTF,TGTGCCAGCAGCCAAGCTAACTATGGCTACACCTTC,TRBV4-2,.,many,TRBJ1-2
CASSYDPGLVFPDTQYF,TGTGCCAGCAGTTATGATCCGGGACTAGTATTCCCAGATACGCAGTATTTT,TRBV6-1,TRBD2,few,TRBJ2-3
CSATRGNTGELFF,TGCAGTGCTACCAGGGGTAACACCGGGGAGCTGTTTTTT,TRBV20-1,.,few,TRBJ2-2
CASTRDRETYEQYF,TGTGCCAGCACCCGGGACAGGGAGACCTACGAGCAGTACTTC,TRBV7-2,TRBD1,.,TRBJ2-7
CASSSAPGAKTGELFF,TGTGCCAGCAGCTCCGCTCCAGGGGCGAAGACCGGGGAGCTGTTTTTT,TRBV7-9,.,.,TRBJ2-2
CSVRDRVTEAFF,TGCAGTGTACGGGACAGGGTCACTGAAGCTTTCTTT,TRBV20-1,TRBD1,many,TRBJ1-1
CSAAQGAGQPQHF,TGCAGTGCTGCACAGGGGGCTGGTCAGCCCCAGCATTTT,TRBV20-1,TRBD1,few,TRBJ1-5
CASKRDMVETQYF,TGTGCCAGCAAACGCGACATGGTAGAGACCCAGTACTTC,TRBV11-2,.,many,TRBJ2-5
CASSYGVGQINTEAFF,TGTGCCAGCAGTTACGGGGTCGGACAGATCAACACTGAAGCTTTCTTT,TRBV6-2/TRBV6-3,.,.,TRBJ1-1
CASSRDVTPWNTEAFF,TGTGCCAGCAGTCGAGACGTCACCCCTTGGAACACTGAAGCTTTCTTT,TRBV6-5,.,few,TRBJ1-1
CSARGGQGPYEQYF,TGCAGTGCTAGAGGGGGACAGGGACCCTACGAGCAGTACTTC,TRBV20-1,TRBD1,.,TRBJ2-7
CASSQVSSGVKEQFF,TGCGCCAGCAGCCAAGTATCTAGCGGGGTGAAAGAGCAGTTCTTC,TRBV4-3,TRBD2,.,TRBJ2-1
CASSPGQGDEQYF,TGTGCCAGCAGTCCTGGACAGGGTGACGAGCAGTACTTC,TRBV12-3/TRBV12-4,TRBD1,few,TRBJ2-7
CASTPSGGVNEQFF,TGTGCCAGCACCCCTAGCGGGGGTGTCAATGAGCAGTTCTTC,TRBV7-2,TRBD2,.,TRBJ2-1